A single sample gave rise to the 31 T cell receptor beta chains below, sequenced in a study of cytomegalovirus exposure and HLA in healthy donors. The PCR contained 60 Vbeta and 13 Jbeta primers. Assay used: immunoSEQ multiplex PCR; TCRdb lists only in-frame clones, some missing. The sample lists roughly 150,000 clones, over 75% occurring once. The sequencing sample was made of PBMCs. The receptors were gathered from a young man in good health.

The V gene is TRBV7-9, the J gene TRBJ2-3; 7 positions match TRBD2. Germline V CDR1 and CDR2: SEHNR, FQNEAQ (reference sequence). Germline trimming cut 5 bases from V and 2 bases from J; bases unmatched to any gene: 13. This CDR3 comprises 17 residues. This CDR3 is CASSPSRGSGYTDTQYF. The CDR3 nucleotides are TGTGCCAGCAGCCCTAGCCGGGGTAGCGGGTACACAGATACGCAGTATTTT.

The rearrangement links TRBV14 to TRBJ2-7; a possible D gene is TRBD2 (6 bases). CDR1 is SGHDN, CDR2 FVKESK, per germline. CDR3 length: 13 amino acids. With 2 bases removed from V and 9 bases from J, the gap between germline ends came to 14 bases. As DNA, the CDR3 is TGTGCCAGCAGCCAATCGCTAGGAGGGTGGCAGTACTTC. Protein sequence: CASSQSLGGWQYF.

The V call is TRBV11-2, the J call TRBJ1-5; D call uncertain. V was cut by 1 base and J by 0 bases, with 7 bases left in between. Germline CDR1 reads SGHAT; CDR2 reads FQNNGV. The CDR3 runs to 15 residues. The chain's CDR3 is CASSLGVTSNQPQHF. The CDR3 region has the DNA TGTGCCAGCAGCTTAGGAGTAACTAGCAATCAGCCCCAGCATTTT.

The V and J genes are TRBV6-5 and TRBJ2-7, with 7 bases matching TRBD1. The V gene's germline CDR1 is MNHEY and CDR2 SVGAGI. The CDR3 has 15 amino acids. The J segment lost 2 bases and the V segment lost 6 bases, leaving 10 bases of the junction unmatched. CDR3 protein: CASRWGTVGPYEQYF. The CDR3 DNA reads as TGTGCCAGCAGATGGGGGACAGTCGGGCCCTACGAGCAGTACTTC.

The count of this clone is one. This rearrangement joins TRBV4-3 to TRBJ2-1; 10 bases fit TRBD1. The CDR3 has 16 amino acids. Germline-derived CDR1 and CDR2 are LGHNA and YSLEER. J lost 9 bases, V lost 2 bases, and 10 bases had no gene match. The CDR3, as DNA: TGCGCCAGCAGCCAAAAGTTTGGGACAGGGGCTCGTGAGCAGTTCTTC. Its protein product is CASSQKFGTGAREQFF.

The V gene is TRBV28, the J gene TRBJ1-4; D remains unclear. Per the germline V gene, CDR1 is MDHEN and CDR2 is SYDVKM. CDR3 length: 15 amino acids. Trimming removed 4 bases from V and 0 bases from J, with 9 bases in between. The CDR3 region has the DNA TGTGCCAGCAGTTCGCCGGGAACAACTAATGAAAAACTGTTTTTT. Translation: CASSSPGTTNEKLFF.

This chain uses TRBV7-2 with TRBJ1-1; D not certain. Germline V lookup: CDR1 SGHTA, CDR2 FQGNSA. V lost 2 bases, J lost 8 bases, and 9 bases lay in between. The CDR3 spans 12 residues. DNA for the CDR3: TGTGCCAGCAGCTTATTACGGAGGGAAGCTTTCTTT. It is translated as CASSLLRREAFF.

This clone was seen only a few times. V gene TRBV5-4 combines with J gene TRBJ2-7, with D possibly being TRBD2 (5 bases). Trimming took 2 bases from V and 0 from J, leaving 9 bases between them. From germline, CDR1 is SGHNT and CDR2 YYREEE (reference sequence). The CDR3 has 14 residues. The CDR3 DNA reads as TGTGCCAGCAGCTTCAGCGGACTCTCCTACGAGCAGTACTTC. It encodes CASSFSGLSYEQYF.

In its sample, this clone was seen a few times. This chain connects TRBV2 to TRBJ2-6, with 9 nucleotides matching TRBD1. Unmatched junction bases numbered 11, after V lost 8 bases and J lost 0 bases. CDR1 SNHLY and CDR2 FYNNEI come from the germline V gene. The CDR3 runs to 18 residues. CDR3 nucleotide sequence: TGTGCCAGCGTAGGGACAGGGCGGGGACTCTCTGGGGCCAACGTCCTGACTTTC. Amino acid sequence: CASVGTGRGLSGANVLTF.

This clone came up a few times. The V and J genes are TRBV30 and TRBJ2-7, with 8 bases identical to TRBD1. V trimming: 0 bases; J trimming: 4 bases; junction bases outside the gene matches: 14. The CDR3 extends over 17 amino acids. CDR1 and CDR2 from the germline V gene are GTSNPN and SVGIG (reference sequence). CDR3 amino acids: CAWSVWDRWSSGYEQYF. CDR3 coding DNA: TGTGCCTGGAGTGTATGGGACAGGTGGTCGTCTGGGTACGAGCAGTACTTC.

For this clone: This sample also contains other DNA sequences that code for the same CDR3. The chain joins TRBV29-1 to TRBJ2-7, with TRBD2 as a possible D gene (5 bases). V lost 2 bases and J 3 bases, leaving 8 bases between the germline ends. CDR3 length equals 12 residues. In germline, CDR1 is SQVTM, CDR2 ANQGSEA. CDR3 protein: CSVETADYEQYF. DNA for the CDR3: TGCAGCGTTGAAACAGCGGACTACGAGCAGTACTTC.

The V gene is TRBV4-1, the J gene TRBJ1-1, with 12 bases identical to TRBD1. This CDR3 spans 16 amino acids. Trimming removed 10 bases from V and 1 base from J; junction bases left unmatched: 10. CDR1 is MGHRA and CDR2 is YSYEKL in the germline V gene. DNA for the CDR3: TGCGCCACCCATCCCGGGACAGGGGGCAAGAACACTGAAGCTTTCTTT. Protein: CATHPGTGGKNTEAFF.

V is TRBV4-1 and J is TRBJ1-4, with 7 bases lining up with TRBD1. Trimming took 1 base from V and 8 from J; bases not matched to a gene: 7. The CDR3 length is 15 residues. Germline-derived CDR1 and CDR2 are MGHRA and YSYEKL. The CDR3 sequence is CASSQGGGDLEKLFF. CDR3 bases: TGCGCCAGCAGCCAAGGAGGGGGCGACTTAGAAAAACTGTTTTTT.

This chain uses TRBV19 with TRBJ1-5; weak D call: TRBD1 (6 bases). V lost 2 bases, J lost 0 bases, and 11 bases lay in between. Germline-derived CDR1 and CDR2 are LNHDA and SQIVND (reference sequence). This CDR3 is 16 amino acids long. CDR3 loop: CASSIWSGDSNQPQHF. CDR3 nucleotide sequence: TGTGCCAGTAGTATATGGTCAGGGGATAGCAATCAGCCCCAGCATTTT.

The chain uses TRBV5-5 and TRBJ1-6, with D unclear. The CDR3 spans 12 residues. The germline gives CDR1 SGHKS, CDR2 YYEKEE (reference sequence). Trimming removed 4 bases from V and 8 bases from J, with 7 bases in between. CDR3 in DNA: TGTGCCAGCAGCCGACGGGATTCACCCCTCCACTTT. Encoded protein: CASSRRDSPLHF.

This clone occurred a few times. The V gene is TRBV5-4, the J gene TRBJ2-1; possibly TRBD2 for D (6 bases). Trimming removed 3 bases from V and 8 bases from J, with 15 bases in between. Germline CDR1 reads SGHNT; CDR2 reads YYREEE (reference sequence). This CDR3 has 14 amino acids. This CDR3 is CASSSETSLDEQFF. The CDR3 DNA sequence: TGTGCCAGCAGCTCTGAGACTAGTCTCGATGAGCAGTTCTTC. Using reference TRBV5-4 and TRBJ2-1 for the parts outside the CDR3, the full variable domain is ETGVTQSPTHLIKTRGQQVTLRCSSQSGHNTVSWYQQALGQGPQFIFQYYREEENGRGNFPPRFSGLQFPNYSSELNVNALELDDSALYLCASSSETSLDEQFFGPGTRLTVL.

Details on this clone: Its ends do not fully match the called genes, so a read error is possible. V is TRBV7-9 and J is TRBJ1-2; weak D call: TRBD1 (5 bases). Germline CDR1 is SEHNR and CDR2 is FQNEAQ (reference sequence). CDR3 length: 15 amino acids. CDR3 DNA sequence: TGTTCCAGCAGCTTAGTGGGGGGGTGGTCGGATGGCTACACCTTC. Encoded protein: CSSSLVGGWSDGYTF.

The genes are TRBV27 and TRBJ2-1, with 10 bases that match TRBD2. Germline values: CDR1 MNHEY, CDR2 SMNVEV (reference sequence). The CDR3 loop spans 17 amino acids. Unmatched junction bases numbered 8, after V lost 3 bases and J lost 3 bases. The chain's CDR3 is CASSFLLAGGLYNEQFF. CDR3 DNA: TGTGCCAGCAGTTTTCTTTTAGCGGGAGGCCTCTACAATGAGCAGTTCTTC.

This chain links TRBV9 with TRBJ2-3; TRBD2 is a possible D gene (5 bases). The CDR3 has 17 residues. Trimming removed 0 bases at V and 4 bases at J, with 18 bases between. Germline CDR1 is SGDLS and CDR2 is YYNGEE. This chain's CDR3 is CASSVAFSRAAPDTQYF. The CDR3 DNA sequence: TGTGCCAGCAGCGTAGCCTTTTCGAGGGCAGCCCCAGATACGCAGTATTTT.

In regard to this clone: A read error may account for a junction end that differs from germline. V and J are TRBV5-8 and TRBJ1-6; D unresolved. This CDR3 has 14 amino acids. Germline V CDR1 and CDR2: SGHTS, YDEGEE. DNA for the CDR3: TGTGCCAGCACCTTGTGGGCAGCTAATTCACCCCTCCACTTT. Protein: CASTLWAANSPLHF.

V usage is TRBV30 and J usage is TRBJ1-2; tentative D call: TRBD1 (6 bases). The CDR3 covers 14 residues. Trimming left V 0 bases short and J 1 base short, with 9 bases between. Germline assignment: CDR1 GTSNPN and CDR2 SVGIG (reference sequence). CDR3 sequence: CAWSVEQGNYGYTF. The CDR3 region has the DNA TGTGCCTGGAGTGTGGAACAGGGTAACTATGGCTACACCTTC.

The count of this clone is one. The V gene is TRBV7-3, the J gene TRBJ2-1; the D gene is possibly TRBD2 (6 bases). V gave up 3 bases and J gave up 4 bases, with 13 bases separating them. This CDR3 comprises 15 residues. Looked up from germline, CDR1 is SGHTA and CDR2 is FQGTGA. The chain's CDR3 is CASSFSGSAYNEQFF. The CDR3 nucleotides are TGTGCCAGCAGCTTTAGCGGTTCTGCTTACAATGAGCAGTTCTTC.

The rearrangement links TRBV7-9 to TRBJ2-1; 15 nucleotides align to TRBD2. Germline V gene lookup returns CDR1 SEHNR and CDR2 FQNEAQ (reference sequence). The ends lost 4 bases at V and 7 bases at J; junction bases unmatched: 11. This CDR3 region has 18 residues. The chain's CDR3 is CASSSYFPGLAGGNEQFF. CDR3 bases: TGTGCCAGCAGCTCCTATTTCCCGGGACTAGCGGGAGGAAATGAGCAGTTCTTC.

This clone was recorded only once. In nucleotides, the CDR3 is TGCGCCAGCAGCCAAGTCCCGGGTGCCTACGAGCAGTACTTC. Protein: CASSQVPGAYEQYF. The chain combines TRBV4-3 with TRBJ2-7; D is unresolved. The length of the CDR3 is 14 residues. Trimming left V 1 base short and J 2 bases short, with 9 bases between. In germline, CDR1 is LGHNA, CDR2 YSLEER.

The table lists this clone with a count of one. The gene calls are TRBV11-1 and TRBJ2-1; TRBD2 is a possible D gene (5 bases). Trimming pared 5 bases from V and 6 bases from J, leaving 14 bases between. CDR3 size: 14 residues. CDR1 and CDR2 (germline): SGHAT, FQDESV (reference sequence). CDR3 sequence reads: CASSQALAPNEQFF. In DNA form, the CDR3 reads TGTGCCAGCAGCCAAGCCCTAGCTCCCAATGAGCAGTTCTTC.

CDR3 amino acids: CASSSPMNTEAFF. The CDR3 DNA reads as TGTGCCAGCAGCTCCCCCATGAACACTGAAGCTTTCTTT. The chain uses TRBV13 and TRBJ1-1; D remains unclear. CDR3 length equals 13 residues. Germline V gene lookup returns CDR1 PRHDT and CDR2 FYEKMQ (reference sequence). The V gene lost 4 bases and the J gene lost 0 bases, with 6 bases spanning the gap.

The J gene is TRBJ2-1, the V gene TRBV7-9, with a weak D call TRBD2 (6 bases). Germline lookup yields CDR1 SEHNR and CDR2 FQNEAQ (reference sequence). V was pared by 5 bases and J by 7 bases, with 18 bases between. This CDR3 region has 15 residues. The CDR3 coding sequence is TGTGCCAGCAGCACCAAGGGACTGGAACAGAATGAGCAGTTCTTC. Encoded protein: CASSTKGLEQNEQFF.

The chain links TRBV5-4 to TRBJ2-1; D not certain. Trimming stripped 1 base from V and 4 bases from J, with 6 bases between. The CDR3 totals 13 residues. CDR1 and CDR2 from the germline V gene are SGHNT and YYREEE (reference sequence). The CDR3: CASSLSGYNEQFF. In DNA form, the CDR3 reads TGTGCCAGCAGCTTGTCGGGTTACAATGAGCAGTTCTTC.

There are a few counts of this clone. This chain uses TRBV4-1 with TRBJ2-1; D gene unclear. This CDR3 is 13 amino acids long. CDR1 is MGHRA, CDR2 YSYEKL, per germline. V was cut by 0 bases and J by 9 bases, with 9 bases left in between. DNA for the CDR3: TGCGCCAGCAGCCAAGAGAGGAGAGTTGAGCAGTTCTTC. Its protein is CASSQERRVEQFF.

This chain uses TRBV9 with TRBJ2-7, with TRBD1 as a possible D gene (5 bases). Germline assignment: CDR1 SGDLS and CDR2 YYNGEE. Between the trimmed V and J ends, which lost 0 bases and 6 bases, there was a span of 10 bases. The CDR3 loop spans 13 amino acids. The CDR3 region is CASSVGGATEQYF. CDR3 nucleotides: TGTGCCAGCAGCGTAGGGGGCGCGACCGAGCAGTACTTC.

V and J are TRBV6-1 and TRBJ2-3; the D gene is possibly TRBD2 (5 bases). CDR1 is MNHNS and CDR2 is SASEGT in the germline V gene. Between the trimmed V and J ends, which lost 5 bases and 11 bases, there was a span of 14 bases. There are 12 residues in the CDR3. The CDR3 protein is CASSPTSTLQYF. CDR3 sequence (DNA): TGTGCCAGCAGTCCCACTAGTACGCTGCAGTATTTT.